One sample yielded the 16 T cell receptor beta chains listed below, sequenced in a study of shared clonotypes between healthy human individuals. Method: immunoSEQ multiplex PCR; TCRdb's copy keeps in-frame clones and lacks some. Of 650,000 to 750,000 clones in the sample, around 72% were seen once. The sequencing input was memory CD4+ T cells sorted from blood. Subset reported: CD45RA-negative fraction. These receptors all come from a woman in her 30s in good health.

The CDR3 DNA sequence: TGCGCCAGCAGTCTACAGGGGGACACTGAAGCTTTCTTT. It codes for CASSLQGDTEAFF. The chain joins TRBV10-1 to TRBJ1-1, with 8 bases fitting TRBD1. The V gene end was trimmed by 5 bases and the J gene end by 3 bases; junction bases not matched to a gene: 2. The germline V gene has CDR1 WNHNN and CDR2 SYGVQD (reference sequence). The length of the CDR3 is 13 residues.

This clone was counted only a few times. J is TRBJ2-1 and V is TRBV9; TRBD2 agrees at 7 bases. The CDR3 consists of 17 residues. Germline V gene data show CDR1 as SGDLS and CDR2 as YYNGEE. V lost 3 bases, J lost 4 bases, and 13 bases stayed unmatched. Here the CDR3 DNA reads TGTGCCAGCAGCGAGAAATACGGACTAGAAGGATACAATGAGCAGTTCTTC. Translating gives CASSEKYGLEGYNEQFF.

J is TRBJ2-2 and V is TRBV5-1, with 7 positions matching TRBD1. The CDR3 length is 16 residues. CDR1 is SGHRS and CDR2 is YFSETQ in the germline V gene. Trimming at V came to 3 bases and at J to 0 bases, leaving 5 bases not matched to a gene. The CDR3 spells CASSWGQPTNTGELFF. As DNA, the CDR3 is TGCGCCAGCAGCTGGGGACAGCCAACGAACACCGGGGAGCTGTTTTTT. Full variable domain (missing parts from reference TRBV5-1 and TRBJ2-2): KAGVTQTPRYLIKTRGQQVTLSCSPISGHRSVSWYQQTPGQGLQFLFEYFSETQRNKGNFPGRFSGRQFSNSRSEMNVSTLELGDSALYLCASSWGQPTNTGELFFGEGSRLTVL.

The gene calls are TRBV6-1 and TRBJ1-5; no clear D gene. This CDR3 region has 17 residues. Trimming left V 0 bases short and J 0 bases short, with 12 bases between. Germline V gene sequence: CDR1 MNHNS, CDR2 SASEGT. DNA for the CDR3: TGTGCCAGCAGTGAAGCCCCGAATTCGGATAGCAATCAGCCCCAGCATTTT. This translates into CASSEAPNSDSNQPQHF.

The rearrangement uses TRBV18 and TRBJ2-5; D perhaps matches TRBD1 (6 bases). CDR3 length: 16 residues. CDR1 KGHSH and CDR2 LQKENI come from the germline V gene. Trimming shortened V by 6 bases and J by 3 bases, and 20 bases separated the two germline ends. The CDR3 nucleotides are TGTGCCAGCTCCCGCTTCCGGGACACTGCCGAAGAGACCCAGTACTTC. Protein: CASSRFRDTAEETQYF.

V gene TRBV23-1 combines with J gene TRBJ1-1; 9 bases are shared with TRBD1. TRBV23-1 has ORF status, its function being uncertain. This CDR3 has 15 residues. V lost 0 bases, J lost 4 bases, and 3 bases stayed unmatched. The chain's CDR3 is CASSQSLTGGTEAFF. CDR3 coding DNA: TGCGCCAGCAGTCAATCCCTGACAGGGGGCACTGAAGCTTTCTTT.

The J gene is TRBJ2-3, the V gene TRBV10-3; no reliable D call. V was cut by 6 bases and J by 0 bases, with 7 bases left in between. Germline CDR1 reads ENHRY; CDR2 reads SYGVKD. The CDR3 has 13 residues. CDR3 in DNA: TGTGCCATCAGCGTAGACAGCACAGATACGCAGTATTTT. It specifies CAISVDSTDTQYF.

The genes are TRBV2 and TRBJ2-5; 7 nucleotides agree with TRBD2. The CDR3 sequence is 14 residues long. From germline, CDR1 is SNHLY and CDR2 FYNNEI. With 6 bases clipped from V and 2 bases from J, the junction kept 6 bases outside the gene matches. The CDR3 DNA sequence: TGTGCCAGCAGCCAACTAGCGTTGCAAGAGACCCAGTACTTC. Its protein product is CASSQLALQETQYF.

This clone is a singleton in its sample. This chain links TRBV6-1 with TRBJ1-3; the match to TRBD1 covers 8 bases. The CDR3 contains 17 residues. Germline V CDR1 and CDR2: MNHNS, SASEGT. V shed 0 bases and J 4 bases; nucleotides not matched to a gene: 8. CDR3 DNA sequence: TGTGCCAGCAGTGAAGCGTCGCAGGGGGCGACAGGAAACACCATATATTTT. Translation: CASSEASQGATGNTIYF.

The J gene is TRBJ1-5, the V gene TRBV7-8; the D gene is possibly TRBD1 (6 bases). Germline V lookup: CDR1 SGHVS, CDR2 FQNEAQ. V dropped 4 bases and J dropped 8 bases, with 21 bases sitting between them. This CDR3 comprises 16 residues. The chain's CDR3 is CASSYDSRGLIEPQHF. As DNA, the CDR3 is TGTGCCAGCAGCTACGATTCACGGGGGCTGATCGAGCCCCAGCATTTT. The full variable domain, rest sourced from reference TRBV7-8 and TRBJ1-5, is GAGVSQSPRYKVAKRGQDVALRCDPISGHVSLFWYQQALGQGPEFLTYFQNEAQLDKSGLPSDRFFAERPEGSVSTLKIQRTQQEDSAVYLCASSYDSRGLIEPQHFGDGTRLSIL.

J is TRBJ2-1 and V is TRBV28; D is perhaps TRBD1 (8 bases). In germline, CDR1 is MDHEN, CDR2 SYDVKM. Trimming took 5 bases from V and 7 from J, leaving 18 bases between them. The CDR3 is 15 amino acids. CDR3 region: CASSPSDREGNEQFF. CDR3 coding DNA: TGTGCCAGCAGTCCCTCGGACAGGGAGGGTAATGAGCAGTTCTTC.

The chain combines TRBV7-2 with TRBJ2-5; weak D call: TRBD1 (6 bases). CDR1 is SGHTA and CDR2 is FQGNSA in the germline V gene. The CDR3 is 14 residues long. Trimming took off 4 bases at V and 4 bases at J, with 13 bases between the two ends. In nucleotides, the CDR3 is TGTGCCAGCAGCTCGTACAGGGTCTTAGAGACCCAGTACTTC. It yields the protein CASSSYRVLETQYF.

V gene TRBV4-1 combines with J gene TRBJ1-4; D may be TRBD1 (6 bases). With 0 bases removed from V and 16 bases from J, the gap between germline ends came to 15 bases. The CDR3 has 13 residues. Looked up from germline, CDR1 is MGHRA and CDR2 is YSYEKL. The CDR3 DNA reads as TGCGCCAGCAGCCAAGAGTGGGGCAGGGGACCGTTTTTT. Translation gives CASSQEWGRGPFF.

The genes are TRBV2 and TRBJ2-3; D is perhaps TRBD2 (5 bases). The CDR3 totals 15 residues. The V gene lost 5 bases and the J gene lost 4 bases, with 16 bases spanning the gap. CDR1 SNHLY and CDR2 FYNNEI come from the germline V gene. The CDR3 reads CASSPSGGSADTQYF. Here the CDR3 DNA reads TGTGCCAGCAGTCCGAGCGGAGGCAGCGCAGATACGCAGTATTTT.

This clone appeared a single time. The chain recombines TRBV6-5 with TRBJ2-7, with TRBD2 matching over 9 bases. CDR1 MNHEY and CDR2 SVGAGI come from the germline V gene. CDR3 length equals 14 residues. V dropped 5 bases and J dropped 4; count of bases not matched to a gene: 6. The CDR3 spells CASSHSGGPYEQYF. CDR3 nucleotide sequence: TGTGCCAGCAGTCATAGCGGGGGCCCTTACGAGCAGTACTTC.

This clone was seen a few times. This chain links TRBV18 with TRBJ2-7, with D possibly called TRBD1 or TRBD2 (6 bases each). The V and J ends lost 5 bases and 6 bases respectively, with 11 bases between them. The CDR3 covers 12 residues. Germline CDR1 KGHSH, CDR2 LQKENI. For the CDR3, the DNA is TGTGCCAGCTCAGGGGGGCCTCTCGAGCAGTACTTC. Encoded protein: CASSGGPLEQYF.